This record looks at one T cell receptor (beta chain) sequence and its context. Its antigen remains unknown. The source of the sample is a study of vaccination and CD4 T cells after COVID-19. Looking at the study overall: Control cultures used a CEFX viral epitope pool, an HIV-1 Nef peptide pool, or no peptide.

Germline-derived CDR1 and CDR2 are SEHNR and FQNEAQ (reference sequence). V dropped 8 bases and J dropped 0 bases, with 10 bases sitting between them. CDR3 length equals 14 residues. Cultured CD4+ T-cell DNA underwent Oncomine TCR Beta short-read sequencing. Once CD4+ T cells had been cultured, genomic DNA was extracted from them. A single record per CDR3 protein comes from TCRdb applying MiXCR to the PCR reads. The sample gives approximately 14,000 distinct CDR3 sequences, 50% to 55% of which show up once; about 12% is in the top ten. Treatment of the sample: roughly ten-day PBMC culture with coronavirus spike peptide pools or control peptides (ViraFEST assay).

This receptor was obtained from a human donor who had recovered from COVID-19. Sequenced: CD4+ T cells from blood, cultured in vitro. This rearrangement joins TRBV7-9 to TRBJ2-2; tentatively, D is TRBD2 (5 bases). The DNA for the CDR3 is TGTGCCAGCGTCAGCGGTCCGAACACCGGGGAGCTGTTTTTT. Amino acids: CASVSGPNTGELFF.